Presented here are 9 T cell receptor beta chains from one specimen sequenced in a study of cytomegalovirus exposure and HLA in healthy donors. Primers for the PCR totalled 60 Vbeta and 13 Jbeta. The repertoire was sequenced with immunoSEQ multiplex PCR; TCRdb's copy has only in-frame clones and lacks some. The sample holds under 200,000 clones; 78% are singletons and the top ten take 14%. Sequencing was performed on PBMCs. These receptors came from a woman aged 25-40 years in good health and CMV-seropositive.

The table lists this clone with a count of one. The V gene is TRBV5-1, the J gene TRBJ2-1; TRBD1 matches at 8 bases. V gave up 2 bases and J gave up 6 bases; unmatched junction bases: 10. CDR3 length: 16 residues. Germline values: CDR1 SGHRS, CDR2 YFSETQ. CDR3 in amino acids: CASSLSGTGVTNEQFF. CDR3 nucleotide sequence: TGCGCCAGCAGCTTATCCGGGACAGGCGTCACCAATGAGCAGTTCTTC.

The V and J genes are TRBV5-1 and TRBJ2-1; 15 positions agree with TRBD2. This CDR3 contains 16 residues. Germline loops: CDR1 SGHRS, CDR2 YFSETQ. The junction had 7 bases not matched to a gene; V was cut back by 4 bases and J by 8 bases. Here the CDR3 DNA reads TGCGCCAGCAGCAGCCCTGGACTAGCGGGGGGGTATGAGCAGTTCTTC. Translation gives CASSSPGLAGGYEQFF. Filled out from reference TRBV5-1 and TRBJ2-1, the complete variable domain reads KAGVTQTPRYLIKTRGQQVTLSCSPISGHRSVSWYQQTPGQGLQFLFEYFSETQRNKGNFPGRFSGRQFSNSRSEMNVSTLELGDSALYLCASSSPGLAGGYEQFFGPGTRLTVL.

The rearrangement uses TRBV4-3 and TRBJ2-1, with TRBD2 matching over 10 bases. CDR3 length equals 15 residues. CDR1 is LGHNA, CDR2 YSLEER, per germline. V was pared by 6 bases and J by 5 bases, with 7 bases of the junction left unmatched. The CDR3 region is CASSSLAGTNNEQFF. Written as DNA, the CDR3 is TGCGCCAGCAGTTCACTAGCGGGAACCAACAATGAGCAGTTCTTC.

The rearrangement uses TRBV7-8 and TRBJ2-2, with a weak D call TRBD1 (5 bases). The germline V and J ends were trimmed by 6 bases and 8 bases, with 13 bases remaining between them. Germline V gene sequence: CDR1 SGHVS, CDR2 FQNEAQ. The CDR3 is 13 amino acids. Here the CDR3 DNA reads TGTGCCAGCAGTCGGACAACCGGAGGGGAGCTGTTTTTT. Translating gives CASSRTTGGELFF.

The V call is TRBV19, the J call TRBJ1-1, with no clear D. Trimming took 7 bases from V and 9 from J, leaving 12 bases between them. In germline, CDR1 is LNHDA, CDR2 SQIVND (reference sequence). This CDR3 is built from 11 residues. The CDR3 spells CASKLKSQAFF. The CDR3 region has the DNA TGTGCCAGTAAGCTGAAGTCCCAAGCTTTCTTT.

The chain joins TRBV12-5 to TRBJ2-1; 11 nucleotides align to TRBD2. V lost 3 bases and J lost 4; bases outside the gene matches: 2. Germline-derived CDR1 and CDR2 are LGHNT and FRNRAP. This CDR3 has 15 residues. The CDR3 loop reads CASGLTSGSYNEQFF. Written as DNA, the CDR3 is TGTGCTAGTGGTTTAACTAGCGGGAGTTACAATGAGCAGTTCTTC.

The chain uses TRBV6-1 and TRBJ2-7, with a tentative D call TRBD2 (6 bases). Germline V gene data show CDR1 as MNHNS and CDR2 as SASEGT. V gave up 0 bases and J gave up 1 base, with 16 bases separating them. The CDR3 runs 17 residues. In DNA, the CDR3 is TGTGCCAGCAGTGAAGCAGCCGGTACTAGCTTTTCCTACGAGCAGTACTTC. Amino acid sequence: CASSEAAGTSFSYEQYF.

The chain links TRBV27 to TRBJ1-6, with D maybe TRBD1 (5 bases). Per the germline V gene, CDR1 is MNHEY and CDR2 is SMNVEV (reference sequence). V shed 7 bases and J shed 7 bases, with 14 bases lying between them. The CDR3 extends over 14 amino acids. This CDR3 is CASKPGLINSPLHF. The CDR3 DNA follows: TGTGCCAGCAAACCGGGACTCATCAATTCACCCCTCCACTTT.

J is TRBJ2-1 and V is TRBV28, with D perhaps matching TRBD2 (6 bases). Germline V CDR1 and CDR2: MDHEN, SYDVKM. The V and J ends lost 7 bases and 6 bases respectively, with 16 bases between them. CDR3 size: 14 residues. The CDR3 sequence is CASTLAFGGNEQFF. The CDR3 DNA reads as TGTGCCAGCACCTTAGCCTTCGGGGGCAATGAGCAGTTCTTC.